This T cell receptor (beta chain) was profiled in a study of response to subunit inactivated influenza vaccine. Germline V lookup: CDR1 SGHRS, CDR2 YFSETQ. The CDR3 totals 19 residues. Losses at the gene ends were 0 bases for V and 6 bases for J; bases not matched to a gene: 17. On this clonotype itself: The target antigen is unknown.

Study-wide points: Few additional T cells are recruited per seasonal influenza vaccination, authors suggested.

TCRdb redid the calling of the RT-PCR reads with MiXCR, one entry per CDR3 protein. Among hundreds of thousands of distinct CDR3 sequences listed, roughly 14% were seen once. The TCR comes from a man aged 45-65 years who received an inactivated influenza vaccine. The sample was PBMCs from blood, taken 11 to 12 days after vaccination. The V call is TRBV5-1, the J call TRBJ2-3, with TRBD2 identical over 9 bases. The CDR3 coding sequence is TGCGCCAGCAGCTTGGATAGCGGGAGCAGTATAAGGTTGCGTGATACGCAGTATTTT. Protein sequence: CASSLDSGSSIRLRDTQYF.